The T cell receptor beta chain under discussion was sequenced for a study of CD8 T cells in Susac syndrome. It was with random hexamers that about 0.45 to 1 ug RNA was reverse transcribed. In TCRdb, the immunoSEQ multiplex PCR reads were re-called with MiXCR into one record per CDR3 protein. The sample lists 90,000 to 110,000 distinct CDR3 sequences; about 96% were seen once. CDR1 is SGDLS and CDR2 is YYNGEE in the germline V gene. CDR3 length: 15 residues. Deletions cut 7 bases from V and 4 bases from J, with 19 bases between. Input material: CD4+ T cells from PBMCs. The TCR comes from a human donor in good health. V and J are TRBV9 and TRBJ2-3, with D tentatively TRBD1 or TRBD2 (6 bases each). CDR3 in amino acids: CASGGRQRAADTQYF. CDR3 coding DNA: TGTGCCAGCGGGGGCAGACAGCGGGCAGCAGATACGCAGTATTTT.